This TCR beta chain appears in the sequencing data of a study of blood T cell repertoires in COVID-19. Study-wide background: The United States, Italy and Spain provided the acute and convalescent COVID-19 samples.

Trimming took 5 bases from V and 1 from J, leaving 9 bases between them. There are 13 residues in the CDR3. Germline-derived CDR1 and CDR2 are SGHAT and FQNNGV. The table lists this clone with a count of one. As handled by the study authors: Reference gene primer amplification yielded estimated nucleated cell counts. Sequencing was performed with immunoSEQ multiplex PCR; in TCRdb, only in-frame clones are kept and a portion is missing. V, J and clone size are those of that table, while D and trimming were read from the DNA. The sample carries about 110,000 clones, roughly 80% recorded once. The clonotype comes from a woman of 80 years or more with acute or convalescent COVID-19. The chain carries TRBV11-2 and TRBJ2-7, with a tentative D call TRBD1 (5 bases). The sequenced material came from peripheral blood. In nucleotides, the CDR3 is TGTGCCAGCAGCCCCCGACAGTCCTACGAGCAGTACTTC. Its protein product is CASSPRQSYEQYF. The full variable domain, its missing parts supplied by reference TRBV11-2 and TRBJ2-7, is EAGVAQSPRYKIIEKRQSVAFWCNPISGHATLYWYQQILGQGPKLLIQFQNNGVVDDSQLPKDRFSAERLKGVDSTLKIQPAKLEDSAVYLCASSPRQSYEQYFGPGTRLTVT.